These 14 T cell receptor beta chains share one sample of origin, sequenced in a study of blood T cells in healthy people across ages. Through a sample-barcoded 5' primer and a J-beta primer mix, a second PCR was run for about 6 to 11 cycles. TCRdb re-called the 5' RACE reads with MiXCR, one entry per CDR3 protein. The data contain just under 900,000 distinct CDR3 sequences, around 28% of them seen just once; the ten biggest clones take up 17%. The sequencing input was blood. Receptor source: a woman of 80 years or more in good health.

This clonotype was recorded many times. The rearrangement uses TRBV7-2 and TRBJ2-7; D gene ambiguous. Germline values: CDR1 SGHTA, CDR2 FQGNSA. V dropped 5 bases and J dropped 3 bases, with 14 bases sitting between them. The CDR3 spans 14 residues. CDR3 sequence reads: CASSHPYPRYEQYF. In DNA form, the CDR3 reads TGTGCCAGCAGCCACCCATACCCCCGCTACGAGCAGTACTTC.

This clonotype was observed at least ten times. The chain carries TRBV5-1 and TRBJ2-7; 14 bases are shared with TRBD2. Germline CDR1 SGHRS, CDR2 YFSETQ. Losses at the gene ends were 5 bases for V and 3 bases for J; bases not matched to a gene: 16. The CDR3 is 19 residues long. CDR3 nucleotide sequence: TGCGCCAGCAGGGACAGGGGGACTAGCGGGGGCTCCCCAATCTACGAGCAGTACTTC. Amino acids: CASRDRGTSGGSPIYEQYF.

This clonotype came up many times. The V call is TRBV20-1, the J call TRBJ1-2; D ambiguous. V was cut by 1 base and J by 11 bases, with 11 bases left in between. The germline V gene encodes CDR1 DFQATT and CDR2 SNEGSKA (reference sequence). This CDR3 spans 11 amino acids. As DNA, the CDR3 is TGCAGTGCTAGAGCCCGACTGGGTTACACCTTC. Protein: CSARARLGYTF.

This clonotype was counted at least ten times. The chain has TRBV15 and TRBJ2-5, with a weak D call TRBD2 (5 bases). This CDR3 spans 14 amino acids. Germline assignment: CDR1 LNHNV and CDR2 YYDKDF (reference sequence). Trimming stripped 4 bases from V and 4 bases from J, with 13 bases between. CDR3 region: CATSNPIGRETQYF. CDR3 nucleotide sequence: TGTGCCACCAGCAACCCTATTGGGAGAGAGACCCAGTACTTC.

The table lists this clonotype with a few counts. A much more abundant neighbour one base away suggests this may be a read error. This sequence joins TRBV3-1 and TRBJ2-3; a possible D gene is TRBD2 (5 bases). CDR1 and CDR2 from the germline V gene are LGHDT and YNNKEL (reference sequence). The germline V and J ends were trimmed by 3 bases and 6 bases, with 7 bases remaining between them. This CDR3 has 12 amino acids. The CDR3 region is CASSQRVDTQYF. CDR3 in DNA: TGTGCCAGCAGCCAGAGGGTGGATACGCAGTATTTT.

Comment on this clonotype: Since a much larger clone is just one base distant, this may be a read error. J is TRBJ2-7 and V is TRBV15; possible D gene TRBD2, 7 bases. The germline V and J ends were trimmed by 3 bases and 1 base, with 25 bases remaining between them. There are 19 residues in the CDR3. In germline, CDR1 is LNHNV, CDR2 YYDKDF (reference sequence). The CDR3 sequence: CATSRRGRGRGGKSYEQYF. For the CDR3, the DNA is TGTGCCACCAGCAGGAGGGGGAGGGGTAGGGGAGGAAAATCCTACGAGCAGTACTTC. Full variable domain (remainder filled in from reference TRBV15 and TRBJ2-7): DAMVIQNPRYQVTQFGKPVTLSCSQTLNHNVMYWYQQKSSQAPKLLFHYYDKDFNNEADTPDNFQSRRPNTSFCFLDIRSPGLGDTAMYLCATSRRGRGRGGKSYEQYFGPGTRLTVT.

This clonotype has more than one count but fewer than ten. This chain connects TRBV4-1 to TRBJ2-5; 8 nucleotides agree with TRBD1. Per the germline V gene, CDR1 is MGHRA and CDR2 is YSYEKL. The CDR3 spans 13 residues. With 4 bases clipped from V and 11 bases from J, the junction kept 9 bases outside the gene matches. The CDR3 protein is CASSPDRVGEQYF. CDR3 sequence (DNA): TGCGCCAGCAGCCCGGACAGGGTTGGTGAGCAGTACTTC.

This clonotype has at least ten counts. This chain joins TRBV7-2 and TRBJ2-3; 12 nucleotides align to TRBD2. The CDR3 sequence is 20 residues long. V shed 2 bases, J shed 2 bases, and the junction held 14 bases outside the gene matches. Germline V gene data show CDR1 as SGHTA and CDR2 as FQGNSA. The CDR3 spells CASSLSPPLLAGGDTDTQYF. The CDR3 nucleotides are TGTGCCAGCAGCTTATCTCCACCCTTACTAGCGGGGGGAGACACAGATACGCAGTATTTT.

This clonotype was picked up a small number of times. This may stem from a read error, because a much larger clone lies one nucleotide away. This sequence joins TRBV7-2 and TRBJ2-1; TRBD2 aligns across 11 bases. CDR3 length: 14 amino acids. Germline V lookup: CDR1 SGHTA, CDR2 FQGNSA. With V trimmed by 5 bases and J by 6 bases, 3 bases remained unmatched. As DNA, the CDR3 is TGTGCCAGCAGCCGACTAGCGGGGAGCAATGAGCAGTTCTTC. This gives the protein CASSRLAGSNEQFF.

As for this clonotype: A read error may produce the germline difference seen at one junction end. The J gene is TRBJ2-1, the V gene TRBV27, with TRBD2 matching over 9 bases. The length of the CDR3 is 15 residues. Germline values: CDR1 MNHEY, CDR2 SMNVEV (reference sequence). Here the CDR3 DNA reads TGTGCCGGCAGTAATCTGCGGGGGGGCGGTGAGACCCAGTTCTTC. Translated, it gives CAGSNLRGGGETQFF.

The CDR3 sequence is CASSITWKETQYF. DNA for the CDR3: TGTGCCAGTAGTATTACCTGGAAAGAGACCCAGTACTTC. J is TRBJ2-5 and V is TRBV19; D is unclear. The V and J ends lost 3 bases and 3 bases respectively, with 8 bases between them. Germline V gene data show CDR1 as LNHDA and CDR2 as SQIVND (reference sequence). CDR3 length equals 13 residues.

This chain joins TRBV20-1 and TRBJ1-1; 11 nucleotides agree with TRBD1. CDR3 length: 13 amino acids. After removal of 1 base from V and 7 bases from J, the junction contained 2 bases not matched to a gene. Germline V gene data show CDR1 as DFQATT and CDR2 as SNEGSKA (reference sequence). CDR3 bases: TGCAGTGCTAGAGTCGGGACAGGGGGTGAAGCTTTCTTT. The encoded protein is CSARVGTGGEAFF.

This clonotype was counted a few times. The genes are TRBV10-2 and TRBJ1-5; D is undetermined. With 8 bases removed from V and 4 bases from J, the gap between germline ends came to 9 bases. This CDR3 region has 12 residues. CDR1 and CDR2 from the germline V gene are WSHSY and SAAADI. As DNA, the CDR3 is TGCGCCAGCGGCCAAAGAAATCAGCCCCAGCATTTT. The encoded protein is CASGQRNQPQHF.

This clonotype was picked up one time. The chain links TRBV15 to TRBJ2-2, with a tentative D call TRBD2 (5 bases). The CDR3 loop spans 14 amino acids. Germline-derived CDR1 and CDR2 are LNHNV and YYDKDF (reference sequence). Trimming pared 5 bases from V and 6 bases from J, leaving 13 bases between. CDR3 amino acids: CATSGNSGAGELFF. The DNA of the CDR3 is TGTGCCACCAGCGGCAATTCCGGGGCCGGGGAGCTGTTTTTT. The whole variable domain, filled in from reference TRBV15 and TRBJ2-2, reads DAMVIQNPRYQVTQFGKPVTLSCSQTLNHNVMYWYQQKSSQAPKLLFHYYDKDFNNEADTPDNFQSRRPNTSFCFLDIRSPGLGDTAMYLCATSGNSGAGELFFGEGSRLTVL.